One sample yielded the 20 T cell receptor beta chains listed below, sequenced in a study of molecular identifiers for immune sequencing clone quantification. MiXCR, applied by TCRdb to the PCR reads, yields one record per CDR3 protein. The data show roughly 9,800 distinct CDR3 sequences, about a fifth seen once. Sequencing was carried out using naive CD8+ T cells from blood, with Jurkat cell RNA spiked in. Noted subset: FACS-sorted CD8+CD4-CCR7+CD45RA+ naive T cells. The receptors were sampled from a human donor in good health. Some libraries in this study had Jurkat cell RNA spiked in.

A word on this clonotype: This may stem from a read error, because a much larger clone lies one nucleotide away. The genes are TRBV5-1 and TRBJ2-3; TRBD2 agrees at 7 bases. CDR1 SGHRS and CDR2 YFSETQ come from the germline V gene. This CDR3 spans 15 amino acids. J gave up 6 bases and V 4 bases, and 11 bases lay outside the gene matches. CDR3 nucleotide sequence: TGCGCCAGCAGCCTTACAACGGGAGGTAGTGATACGCAGTATTTT. Protein product: CASSLTTGGSDTQYF.

In its sample, this clonotype was seen a few times. The gene calls are TRBV20-1 and TRBJ2-1; 10 positions match TRBD2. V shed 2 bases and J 9 bases; nucleotides not matched to a gene: 10. This CDR3 spans 15 amino acids. Looked up from germline, CDR1 is DFQATT and CDR2 is SNEGSKA (reference sequence). The CDR3 spells CSARKRGGMRIEQFF. The CDR3 region has the DNA TGCAGTGCTAGAAAGCGGGGGGGCATGCGTATTGAGCAGTTCTTC.

A remark on this clonotype: This could be a read error, since a much larger clone is one nucleotide away. J is TRBJ2-1 and V is TRBV20-1; 10 nucleotides line up with TRBD1. The CDR3 has 18 residues. Germline V gene data show CDR1 as DFQATT and CDR2 as SNEGSKA (reference sequence). The CDR3: CSARDLNGLGQGLNELFF. In DNA, the CDR3 is TGCAGTGCTAGAGATCTGAATGGTCTGGGACAGGGGTTGAATGAGCTGTTCTTC.

There are many counts of this clonotype. This chain connects TRBV5-8 to TRBJ2-1, with D unclear. The CDR3 has 16 amino acids. V dropped 4 bases and J dropped 5 bases, with 19 bases sitting between them. Per germline, CDR1 SGHTS and CDR2 YDEGEE. For the CDR3, the DNA is TGTGCCAGCAGCACAGAGGCAGAGATTCCGGACAATGAGCAGTTCTTC. Protein sequence: CASSTEAEIPDNEQFF.

In its sample, this clonotype was seen many times. This sequence joins TRBV7-9 and TRBJ2-2, with unresolved D. The CDR3 runs 15 residues. The germline V gene has CDR1 SEHNR and CDR2 FQNEAQ (reference sequence). Trimming shortened V by 2 bases and J by 7 bases, and 14 bases separated the two germline ends. CDR3 in amino acids: CASSLLLGQLGELFF. The CDR3, as DNA: TGTGCCAGCAGCTTATTATTGGGTCAACTCGGGGAGCTGTTTTTT.

This clonotype ranks as medium-sized. This chain uses TRBV5-1 with TRBJ1-1, with D unresolved. The ends were cut back, 0 bases at V and 4 bases at J, with 7 bases in the middle. There are 13 residues in the CDR3. Germline V gives CDR1 SGHRS, CDR2 YFSETQ. CDR3 protein: CASSLVLGTEAFF. The CDR3 region has the DNA TGCGCCAGCAGCTTGGTTTTGGGCACTGAAGCTTTCTTT.

This clonotype was recorded at least ten times. J is TRBJ1-1 and V is TRBV5-6, with 7 bases aligning to TRBD1. CDR1 SGHDT and CDR2 YYEEEE come from the germline V gene. The CDR3 is 13 residues long. Trimming took 5 bases from V and 5 from J; bases not matched to a gene: 6. The CDR3 DNA is TGTGCCAGCAGTGGACAGGCTAGGACTGAAGCTTTCTTT. This codes for CASSGQARTEAFF.

The V call is TRBV27, the J call TRBJ2-7; tentatively, D is TRBD1 (6 bases). V was pared by 6 bases and J by 3 bases, with 18 bases between. The CDR3 contains 15 residues. Germline assignment: CDR1 MNHEY and CDR2 SMNVEV (reference sequence). For the CDR3, the DNA is TGTGCCAGCAGCCGGGAACAGGGATCGGACTACGAGCAGTACTTC. This codes for CASSREQGSDYEQYF.

Worth noting for this clonotype: The junction and the germline gene differ at one end; a read error may be behind it. Written as DNA, the CDR3 is TGTGCCAGCAGCTTGTTGGGGGGGCGGCCGGAGACCCAGTACTTC. Translated: CASSLLGGRPETQYF. This chain joins TRBV5-3 and TRBJ2-5; possible D gene TRBD2, 7 bases. TRBV5-3 is an ORF, with its function uncertain. This CDR3 spans 15 amino acids.

The rearrangement links TRBV29-1 to TRBJ1-1; a weak D match, TRBD1 (5 bases). The CDR3 loop spans 11 amino acids. Germline V gives CDR1 SQVTM, CDR2 ANQGSEA. Trimming removed 7 bases at V and 4 bases at J, with 10 bases between. The CDR3 sequence is CSAGPGTEAFF. CDR3 coding DNA: TGCAGCGCGGGGCCGGGCACTGAAGCTTTCTTT.

The genes are TRBV19 and TRBJ2-7, with D perhaps TRBD1 or TRBD2 (5 bases each). V lost 3 bases, J lost 3 bases, and 15 bases lay in between. Germline V gene data show CDR1 as LNHDA and CDR2 as SQIVND (reference sequence). The CDR3 is 15 residues long. This CDR3 is CASSMGEFYDYEQYF. CDR3 DNA sequence: TGTGCCAGTAGTATGGGGGAGTTTTATGACTACGAGCAGTACTTC.

Relative to its sample, this clonotype is medium-sized. V is TRBV6-2 or TRBV6-3 and J is TRBJ2-7, with D uncertain. The CDR3 length is 11 residues. Germline assignment: CDR1 MNHEY and CDR2 SVGEGT. V was shortened by 6 bases and J by 2 bases, with 5 bases between the two germline ends. CDR3 protein: CASSDTYEQYF. The CDR3 DNA follows: TGTGCCAGCAGCGACACCTACGAGCAGTACTTC.

In its sample, this clonotype ranks as medium-sized. The chain carries TRBV29-1 and TRBJ2-3; 11 nucleotides match TRBD2. Germline CDR1 SQVTM, CDR2 ANQGSEA. The J segment lost 4 bases and the V segment lost 7 bases, leaving 7 bases of the junction unmatched. The CDR3 has 14 amino acids. The CDR3 DNA follows: TGCAGCGCCGGGGGACTAGCGGTCCCAGATACGCAGTATTTT. It yields the protein CSAGGLAVPDTQYF.

Worth noting for this clonotype: In this CDR3 the conserved last residue, phenylalanine or tryptophan, is missing, so a read error is likely. CDR3: CASSLGDEQYL. The CDR3, as DNA: TGTGCCAGCAGTTTAGGTGACGAGCAGTACCTC. The rearrangement links TRBV27 to TRBJ2-7, with no clear D. Germline lookup yields CDR1 MNHEY and CDR2 SMNVEV (reference sequence). CDR3 length equals 11 residues. V lost 2 bases, J lost 5 bases, and 4 bases lay in between.

Of note for this clonotype: This may stem from a read error, because a much larger clone lies one nucleotide away. The V gene is TRBV29-1, the J gene TRBJ2-7; D remains unclear. The V end lost 5 bases, the J end lost 4 bases, and 12 bases lay between the germline ends. This CDR3 has 12 residues. Germline V gene data show CDR1 as SQVTM and CDR2 as ANQGSEA. The CDR3 loop is CSVYDINYEQYF. For the CDR3, the DNA is TGCAGCGTTTACGACATAAATTACGAGCAGTACTTC.

At least ten counts were recorded for this clonotype. The rearrangement uses TRBV19 and TRBJ1-1; D gene unclear. Trimming stripped 9 bases from V and 5 bases from J, with 16 bases between. The germline V gene encodes CDR1 LNHDA and CDR2 SQIVND (reference sequence). The CDR3 length is 13 residues. CDR3 sequence: CASQGRSGTEAFF. CDR3 bases: TGTGCCAGCCAAGGAAGGAGCGGGACTGAAGCTTTCTTT.

By sample share, this clonotype is medium-sized. V usage is TRBV5-6 and J usage is TRBJ2-1; 12 bases line up with TRBD2. V was clipped by 3 bases and J by 3 bases; unmatched bases: 10. From germline, CDR1 is SGHDT and CDR2 YYEEEE. The CDR3 runs 18 residues. The CDR3 sequence: CASSYGLAGTLDYNEQFF. DNA for the CDR3: TGTGCCAGCAGCTATGGACTAGCGGGAACCCTAGACTACAATGAGCAGTTCTTC.

This clonotype was counted only a few times. The chain couples TRBV13 to TRBJ2-7, with TRBD2 matching 9 bases. Per the germline V gene, CDR1 is PRHDT and CDR2 is FYEKMQ (reference sequence). This CDR3 is built from 14 residues. With 6 bases clipped from V and 2 bases from J, the junction kept 5 bases outside the gene matches. CDR3 sequence (DNA): TGTGCCAGCAGTCCTATAGCGGGAGCCTACGAGCAGTACTTC. Residues: CASSPIAGAYEQYF. Full variable domain (outside the CDR3, taken from reference TRBV13 and TRBJ2-7): AAGVIQSPRHLIKEKRETATLKCYPIPRHDTVYWYQQGPGQDPQFLISFYEKMQSDKGSIPDRFSAQQFSDYHSELNMSSLELGDSALYFCASSPIAGAYEQYFGPGTRLTVT.

V is TRBV27 and J is TRBJ2-3; tentative D call: TRBD1 (5 bases). V was pared by 1 base and J by 1 base, with 6 bases between. Germline CDR1 reads MNHEY; CDR2 reads SMNVEV (reference sequence). The CDR3 is 14 residues long. CDR3 sequence reads: CASSLLGGTDTQYF. In DNA, the CDR3 is TGTGCCAGCAGTTTATTAGGGGGCACAGATACGCAGTATTTT.

This clonotype turned up a few times. The rearrangement uses TRBV27 and TRBJ2-2; TRBD2 matches 13 bases. J was trimmed by 9 bases and V by 5 bases; bases with no gene match: 6. CDR1 and CDR2 from the germline V gene are MNHEY and SMNVEV (reference sequence). The CDR3 is 15 amino acids. The CDR3 nucleotides read TGTGCCAGCAGTATCGGGACTAGCGGGATCAGGGAGCTGTTTTTT. Translating it yields CASSIGTSGIRELFF.